What follows are 20 T cell receptor beta chains derived from one specimen sequenced in a study of blood T cell repertoires in COVID-19. The assay was immunoSEQ multiplex PCR, and TCRdb's table has in-frame clones only and misses some. The sample contains tens of thousands of clones, roughly 80% of which appear only once. Input material: peripheral blood. Receptors were obtained from a woman aged 60-75 years with acute or convalescent COVID-19.

This clone occurred a few times. The chain links TRBV6-5 to TRBJ1-3; D might be TRBD1 (6 bases). The CDR3 length is 15 residues. Germline CDR1 MNHEY, CDR2 SVGAGI. V lost 7 bases to trimming and J lost 2 bases, with 15 bases between them. In DNA form, the CDR3 reads TGTGCCAGCACCCGAGGGGGGGTCACTGGAAACACCATATATTTT. This translates into CASTRGGVTGNTIYF.

The chain couples TRBV5-4 to TRBJ1-6; 7 bases agree with TRBD1. Looked up from germline, CDR1 is SGHNT and CDR2 is YYREEE (reference sequence). CDR3 size: 15 residues. V lost 4 bases, J lost 7 bases, and 8 bases stayed unmatched. The DNA for the CDR3 is TGTGCCAGCAGCCCCCCAGGGGGTAAGAATTCACCCCTCCACTTT. Translated: CASSPPGGKNSPLHF.

V gene TRBV10-1 combines with J gene TRBJ2-1; TRBD2 agrees at 7 bases. This CDR3 has 15 residues. The junction had 8 bases not matched to a gene; V was cut back by 7 bases and J by 2 bases. Germline loops: CDR1 WNHNN, CDR2 SYGVQD (reference sequence). CDR3 in DNA: TGCGCCAGCACCAAGGGCGGGGGAACCTACAATGAGCAGTTCTTC. It encodes CASTKGGGTYNEQFF.

The chain joins TRBV28 to TRBJ2-1, with 7 bases that match TRBD2. Germline CDR1 MDHEN, CDR2 SYDVKM. J gave up 7 bases and V 1 base, and 4 bases lay outside the gene matches. The CDR3 consists of 14 residues. CDR3 DNA sequence: TGTGCCAGCAGTTTATTTTCGGGGGGAAATGAGCAGTTCTTC. The encoded protein is CASSLFSGGNEQFF.

With respect to this clone: A junction boundary mismatches the germline segment, possibly from a read error. The chain joins TRBV4-1 to TRBJ2-2, with a possible D match to TRBD1 (6 bases). Per germline, CDR1 MGHRA and CDR2 YSYEKL. The CDR3 runs 16 residues. CDR3 sequence reads: CASSQVGRGGSGELFF. CDR3 sequence (DNA): TGCGCCAGCAGTCAAGTGGGGCGAGGGGGATCCGGGGAGCTGTTTTTT.

The chain's CDR3 is CASSESTRGDTKTGYGYTF. CDR3 coding DNA: TGCGCCAGCAGTGAGTCGACTCGTGGGGACACTAAAACGGGCTATGGCTACACCTTC. The chain has TRBV10-1 and TRBJ1-2, with a possible D match to TRBD1 (6 bases). There are 19 residues in the CDR3. The germline V and J ends were trimmed by 0 bases and 4 bases, with 24 bases remaining between them. CDR1 WNHNN and CDR2 SYGVQD come from the germline V gene (reference sequence).

This chain connects TRBV18 to TRBJ1-2, with D tentatively TRBD1 (6 bases). The CDR3 is made up of 15 amino acids. Germline loops: CDR1 KGHSH, CDR2 LQKENI. V lost 2 bases, J lost 4 bases, and 14 bases lay in between. CDR3 nucleotide sequence: TGTGCCAGCTCACCAGGCCGGGGGGCTGGCTATGGCTACACCTTC. Protein product: CASSPGRGAGYGYTF.

V is TRBV6-5 and J is TRBJ2-6; the D gene is possibly TRBD2 (6 bases). The CDR3 is 15 amino acids. V was trimmed by 4 bases and J by 4 bases, leaving 11 bases between them. In germline, CDR1 is MNHEY, CDR2 SVGAGI. CDR3 loop: CASSSGLMGANVLTF. The CDR3 nucleotides read TGTGCCAGCAGTTCGGGACTCATGGGGGCCAACGTCCTGACTTTC.

The rearrangement links TRBV3-1 (or the pseudogene TRBV3-2) to TRBJ1-4; D ambiguous. There are 13 residues in the CDR3. Germline V lookup: CDR1 LGHDT, CDR2 YNNKEL (reference sequence). The V and J ends lost 0 bases and 8 bases respectively, with 7 bases between them. Here the CDR3 DNA reads TGTGCCAGCAGCCAAGAAGACGGGGAAAAACTGTTTTTT. Residues: CASSQEDGEKLFF.

The rearrangement uses TRBV6-5 and TRBJ1-1; tentative D call: TRBD1 (5 bases). The CDR3 consists of 15 residues. CDR1 and CDR2 (germline): MNHEY, SVGAGI. The V gene lost 5 bases and the J gene lost 1 base, with 14 bases spanning the gap. The CDR3 loop reads CASSQSGLRNTEAFF. DNA for the CDR3: TGTGCCAGCAGTCAGTCGGGACTCCGGAACACTGAAGCTTTCTTT.

The sample holds one count of this clone. The chain recombines TRBV6-4 with TRBJ2-3; tentatively, D is TRBD1 (6 bases). Germline V gene data show CDR1 as MRHNA and CDR2 as SNTAGT. There are 14 residues in the CDR3. Trimming took 8 bases from V and 1 from J, leaving 13 bases between them. DNA of the CDR3: TGTGCCAGCGGAAAGGGGGACGGCACAGATACGCAGTATTTT. Protein sequence: CASGKGDGTDTQYF.

The count of this clone is one. The V gene is TRBV27, the J gene TRBJ2-7; D is unclear. The CDR3 totals 13 residues. V lost 3 bases, J lost 0 bases, and 6 bases lay in between. Per the germline V gene, CDR1 is MNHEY and CDR2 is SMNVEV (reference sequence). The CDR3: CASSFTVSYEQYF. The CDR3 DNA is TGTGCCAGCAGTTTCACAGTCTCCTACGAGCAGTACTTC.

J is TRBJ2-7 and V is TRBV15; TRBD1 aligns across 10 bases. The germline gives CDR1 LNHNV, CDR2 YYDKDF (reference sequence). This CDR3 has 19 residues. With 0 bases clipped from V and 1 base from J, the junction kept 12 bases outside the gene matches. CDR3 DNA: TGTGCCACCAGCAGAGATCTGACAGGGGGCGCCGTTAGGTCCTACGAGCAGTACGTC. Protein: CATSRDLTGGAVRSYEQYV.

The chain recombines TRBV5-1 with TRBJ1-2; 7 bases are a match to TRBD1. J gave up 8 bases and V 6 bases, and 16 bases lay outside the gene matches. The length of the CDR3 is 15 residues. Germline loops: CDR1 SGHRS, CDR2 YFSETQ. CDR3 in DNA: TGCGCCAGCACTCCTTATGAAGCTACAGGGGTCGGCTACACCTTC. This translates into CASTPYEATGVGYTF.

The chain links TRBV19 to TRBJ2-5, with 8 bases that match TRBD1. The germline V gene has CDR1 LNHDA and CDR2 SQIVND (reference sequence). The CDR3 contains 15 residues. Losses at the gene ends were 5 bases for V and 1 base for J; bases not matched to a gene: 6. The CDR3 bases are TGTGCCAGTAGTTATGCAGGGGGCTTCCAAGAGACCCAGTACTTC. It is translated as CASSYAGGFQETQYF. Supplemented by reference TRBV19 and TRBJ2-5, the full variable domain reads DGGITQSPKYLFRKEGQNVTLSCEQNLNHDAMYWYRQDPGQGLRLIYYSQIVNDFQKGDIAEGYSVSREKKESFPLTVTSAQKNPTAFYLCASSYAGGFQETQYFGPGTRLLVL.

The J gene is TRBJ1-1, the V gene TRBV19, with a possible D match to TRBD1 (6 bases). V lost 4 bases, J lost 3 bases, and 12 bases lay in between. CDR3 size: 14 residues. Germline CDR1 reads LNHDA; CDR2 reads SQIVND (reference sequence). The CDR3 DNA is TGTGCCAGTAGTACGACAGGTGCGGACACTGAAGCTTTCTTT. Translation: CASSTTGADTEAFF.

The rearrangement joins TRBV24-1 to TRBJ2-3; D possibly corresponds to TRBD2 (5 bases). Germline CDR1 and CDR2: KGHDR and SFDVKD. V was cut by 0 bases and J by 3 bases, with 12 bases left in between. This CDR3 is 16 amino acids long. CDR3 in amino acids: CATSDLHFGGTDTQYF. In nucleotides, the CDR3 is TGTGCCACCAGTGATTTGCATTTCGGCGGGACAGATACGCAGTATTTT.

This chain links TRBV19 with TRBJ1-1; a weak D match, TRBD1 (6 bases). Germline V lookup: CDR1 LNHDA, CDR2 SQIVND (reference sequence). CDR3 length: 13 amino acids. V was shortened by 5 bases and J by 10 bases, with 17 bases between the two germline ends. CDR3 nucleotide sequence: TGTGCCAGTAGTGCCCAACAGGGTAGTGGAGCTTTCTTT. Residues: CASSAQQGSGAFF.

V is TRBV18 and J is TRBJ1-1; 8 nucleotides agree with TRBD1. The CDR3 has 15 amino acids. The trim removed 2 bases at V and 1 base at J, leaving 3 bases unmatched. Germline V gives CDR1 KGHSH, CDR2 LQKENI. The CDR3 protein is CASSPTGTGNTEAFF. CDR3 DNA: TGTGCCAGCTCACCAACGGGGACAGGGAACACTGAAGCTTTCTTT.

CDR3 DNA: TGTGCCAGCAGCGCACTAATGGGATTAAGCGGGGGCCGGTTGGATGAGCAGTTCTTC. As protein: CASSALMGLSGGRLDEQFF. The V call is TRBV3-1 (or the pseudogene TRBV3-2), the J call TRBJ2-1; 8 bases agree with TRBD2. The CDR3 extends over 19 amino acids. Germline trimming cut 5 bases from V and 8 bases from J; bases unmatched to any gene: 23. Germline CDR1 is LGHDT and CDR2 is YNNKEL (reference sequence).